The clone carrying this T cell receptor (beta chain) appeared a single time. This entry belongs to a study of shared clonotypes between healthy human individuals. Clones were read by immunoSEQ multiplex PCR, and TCRdb kept only the in-frame ones, dropping some. This sample has approximately 2.3 million clones, with about 92% found just once. Germline V gene data show CDR1 as SEHNR and CDR2 as FQNEAQ (reference sequence). V shed 4 bases and J 2 bases; nucleotides not matched to a gene: 17. This CDR3 comprises 18 residues. This chain links TRBV7-9 with TRBJ2-7, with 7 bases lining up with TRBD2. Sequences were obtained from naive CD4+ T cells from PBMCs. The subset: CD45RA+ positively selected. This sequence originates from a man aged 18 to 30 in good health. Some clones in this sample may be carry-over from other donors' samples. The CDR3 region has the DNA TGTGCCAGCAGCTCCGCCGCTATTTGGGGAGGGATACCCTACGAGCAGTACTTC. Encoded protein: CASSSAAIWGGIPYEQYF.